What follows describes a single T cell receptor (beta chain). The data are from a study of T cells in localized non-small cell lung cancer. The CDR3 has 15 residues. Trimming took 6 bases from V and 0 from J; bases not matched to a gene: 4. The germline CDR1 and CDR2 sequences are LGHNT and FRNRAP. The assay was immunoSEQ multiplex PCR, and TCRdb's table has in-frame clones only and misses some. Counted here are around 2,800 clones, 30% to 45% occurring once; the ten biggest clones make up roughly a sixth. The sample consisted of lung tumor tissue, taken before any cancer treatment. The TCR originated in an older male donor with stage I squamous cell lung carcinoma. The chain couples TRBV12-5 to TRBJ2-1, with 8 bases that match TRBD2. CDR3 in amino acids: CASGKSGSSYNEQFF. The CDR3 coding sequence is TGTGCTAGTGGCAAAAGCGGGAGCTCCTACAATGAGCAGTTCTTC.